Listed here are 20 T cell receptor beta chains from one sample, sequenced in a study of cytomegalovirus exposure and HLA in healthy donors. PCR primers comprised 60 Vbeta and 13 Jbeta primers. Repertoires were generated with immunoSEQ multiplex PCR, while TCRdb's copy carries only in-frame clones and drops some. The sample shows around 86,000 clones, more than 60% of them seen only once. Sequencing input: PBMCs. These receptors all stem from a man aged 45 to 65 in good health and CMV-seropositive.

The chain links TRBV30 to TRBJ1-1; maybe TRBD1 (6 bases). The CDR3 length is 17 residues. Trimming removed 3 bases at V and 0 bases at J, with 20 bases between. Germline V gene data show CDR1 as GTSNPN and CDR2 as SVGIG (reference sequence). The CDR3 DNA is TGTGCCTGGAGGCCACAGGGCGCCCTCGACATGAACACTGAAGCTTTCTTT. Its protein product is CAWRPQGALDMNTEAFF.

V gene TRBV29-1 combines with J gene TRBJ1-2, with unresolved D. Germline V gene data show CDR1 as SQVTM and CDR2 as ANQGSEA. V was clipped by 7 bases and J by 8 bases, with 20 bases between them. This CDR3 is 13 amino acids long. CDR3 protein: CSADEELTRGYTF. The CDR3 nucleotides read TGCAGCGCCGACGAAGAACTAACTAGGGGCTACACCTTC.

V is TRBV7-3 and J is TRBJ2-5; the match to TRBD2 covers 7 bases. The CDR3 is 15 amino acids. CDR1 and CDR2 from the germline V gene are SGHTA and FQGTGA. J lost 5 bases, V lost 1 base, and 7 bases had no gene match. CDR3 bases: TGTGCCAGCAGCTTAATGGGAGGGCCGGCCGAGACCCAGTACTTC. As protein: CASSLMGGPAETQYF. The full variable domain, with the rest looked up from reference TRBV7-3 and TRBJ2-5, is GAGVSQTPSNKVTEKGKYVELRCDPISGHTALYWYRQSLGQGPEFLIYFQGTGAADDSGLPNDRFFAVRPEGSVSTLKIQRTERGDSAVYLCASSLMGGPAETQYFGPGTRLLVL.

Only a few counts were recorded for this clone. The CDR3 region is CASSYGQGPTDTQYF. Written as DNA, the CDR3 is TGTGCCAGCAGTTACGGGCAGGGCCCCACAGATACGCAGTATTTT. The chain combines TRBV6-6 with TRBJ2-3, with a possible D match to TRBD1 (5 bases). Per the germline V gene, CDR1 is MNHNY and CDR2 is SVGAGI (reference sequence). The V end lost 2 bases, the J end lost 2 bases, and 11 bases lay between the germline ends. The CDR3 has 15 residues.

J is TRBJ2-3 and V is TRBV7-3; 9 bases align to TRBD1. Germline V lookup: CDR1 SGHTA, CDR2 FQGTGA. J was trimmed by 3 bases and V by 4 bases; bases with no gene match: 8. The CDR3 runs to 16 residues. Here the CDR3 DNA reads TGTGCCAGCAGCTCAGGACAGGGGAGCGAAACAGATACGCAGTATTTT. It yields the protein CASSSGQGSETDTQYF.

The rearrangement joins TRBV2 to TRBJ1-5; 7 nucleotides line up with TRBD1. This CDR3 spans 13 amino acids. V lost 1 base to trimming and J lost 14 bases; unmatched junction nucleotides: 8. Germline assignment: CDR1 SNHLY and CDR2 FYNNEI. The CDR3 DNA follows: TGTGCCAGCAGTGAAGATCCGGGACAGTCGGAGCATTTT. This codes for CASSEDPGQSEHF.

This clone has just one count. V is TRBV2 and J is TRBJ1-1; 7 bases agree with TRBD1. The CDR3 is made up of 13 amino acids. V dropped 8 bases and J dropped 0; count of bases not matched to a gene: 3. In germline, CDR1 is SNHLY, CDR2 FYNNEI. The CDR3 coding sequence is TGTGCCAGCCAACAGGGGATGAACACTGAAGCTTTCTTT. It translates to CASQQGMNTEAFF.

The rearrangement uses TRBV14 and TRBJ2-1; TRBD2 matches 7 bases. Unmatched junction bases numbered 5, after V lost 6 bases and J lost 6 bases. Per germline, CDR1 SGHDN and CDR2 FVKESK. The CDR3 runs to 13 residues. The CDR3 loop reads CASRQTSANEQFF. The CDR3 nucleotides read TGTGCCAGCAGGCAAACTAGCGCCAATGAGCAGTTCTTC. Supplemented by reference TRBV14 and TRBJ2-1, the full variable domain reads EAGVTQFPSHSVIEKGQTVTLRCDPISGHDNLYWYRRVMGKEIKFLLHFVKESKQDESGMPNNRFLAERTGGTYSTLKVQPAELEDSGVYFCASRQTSANEQFFGPGTRLTVL.

About this clone: This sample also contains other DNA sequences that code for the same CDR3. The V call is TRBV11-2, the J call TRBJ2-5; the match to TRBD2 covers 13 bases. Germline values: CDR1 SGHAT, CDR2 FQNNGV. Unmatched junction bases numbered 10, after V lost 5 bases and J lost 4 bases. There are 17 residues in the CDR3. The CDR3, as DNA: TGTGCCAGCAGCCTTCGGACTAGCGGGAGAGGGGGAGAGACCCAGTACTTC. Protein: CASSLRTSGRGGETQYF. The full variable domain, with the rest looked up from reference TRBV11-2 and TRBJ2-5, is EAGVAQSPRYKIIEKRQSVAFWCNPISGHATLYWYQQILGQGPKLLIQFQNNGVVDDSQLPKDRFSAERLKGVDSTLKIQPAKLEDSAVYLCASSLRTSGRGGETQYFGPGTRLLVL.

The V gene is TRBV5-1, the J gene TRBJ2-7, with 7 positions matching TRBD2. The CDR3 is 15 residues long. The J segment lost 3 bases and the V segment lost 0 bases, leaving 6 bases of the junction unmatched. The germline V gene encodes CDR1 SGHRS and CDR2 YFSETQ. The CDR3 region is CASSLVYAGDYEQYF. The DNA for the CDR3 is TGCGCCAGCAGCTTGGTATACGCGGGGGACTACGAGCAGTACTTC.

On this clone itself: Relative to the germline gene, one junction end is altered; a read error may explain this. The V call is TRBV5-1, the J call TRBJ1-1; tentatively, D is TRBD1 (5 bases). The CDR3 runs 14 residues. Per germline, CDR1 SGHRS and CDR2 YFSETQ. The chain's CDR3 is CASRRTRLNPEAFF. The CDR3 DNA follows: TGCGCCAGCAGGAGGACACGTTTGAACCCTGAAGCTTTCTTT.

The rearrangement joins TRBV7-9 to TRBJ2-7; D may be TRBD2 (6 bases). Germline V lookup: CDR1 SEHNR, CDR2 FQNEAQ (reference sequence). This CDR3 region has 16 residues. V was clipped by 5 bases and J by 0 bases, with 17 bases between them. The CDR3 region is CASSRGGEWSSYEQYF. CDR3 coding DNA: TGTGCCAGCAGCCGGGGAGGCGAGTGGAGCTCCTACGAGCAGTACTTC.

The chain links TRBV6-1 to TRBJ2-3, with TRBD2 matching over 10 bases. V shed 4 bases and J 4 bases; nucleotides not matched to a gene: 8. Germline-derived CDR1 and CDR2 are MNHNS and SASEGT. CDR3 size: 16 residues. CDR3 nucleotides: TGTGCCAGCAGTGTCCAGCGGGAGGGAGGCGCAGATACGCAGTATTTT. Translated: CASSVQREGGADTQYF.

The CDR3 region has the DNA TGTGCCAGCAGCCCTGGACTAGCGGGAGTTGTTCCCGGGGAGCTGTTTTTT. Protein product: CASSPGLAGVVPGELFF. J is TRBJ2-2 and V is TRBV7-9; 13 positions agree with TRBD2. The CDR3 runs 17 residues. Germline values: CDR1 SEHNR, CDR2 FQNEAQ (reference sequence). Trimming at V came to 5 bases and at J to 6 bases, leaving 9 bases not matched to a gene.

The chain employs TRBV5-1 and TRBJ2-1, with a weak D call TRBD1 (5 bases). The V end was cut by 3 bases, the J end by 8 bases, with 15 bases between. Germline V gene sequence: CDR1 SGHRS, CDR2 YFSETQ. The CDR3 is made up of 14 amino acids. The CDR3 spells CASSSRAGSDEQFF. The CDR3 coding sequence is TGCGCCAGCAGCTCGCGAGCAGGGTCCGATGAGCAGTTCTTC.

The chain recombines TRBV4-3 with TRBJ1-6; unclear D gene. CDR1 is LGHNA and CDR2 is YSLEER in the germline V gene. The CDR3 is 15 residues long. V was clipped by 0 bases and J by 10 bases, with 13 bases between them. The CDR3 reads CASSQDFAEGSPLHF. CDR3 DNA sequence: TGCGCCAGCAGCCAAGATTTCGCAGAGGGATCACCCCTCCACTTT.

The genes are TRBV27 and TRBJ1-4; D unclear. V was shortened by 5 bases and J by 0 bases, with 16 bases between the two germline ends. CDR3 length: 17 amino acids. The germline gives CDR1 MNHEY, CDR2 SMNVEV (reference sequence). Written as DNA, the CDR3 is TGTGCCAGCAGTCCCAGACGGGCGGAGGCAACTAATGAAAAACTGTTTTTT. Its protein product is CASSPRRAEATNEKLFF.

The chain uses TRBV25-1 and TRBJ2-5; D gene unclear. The length of the CDR3 is 14 residues. Looked up from germline, CDR1 is MGHDK and CDR2 is SYGVNS. V was pared by 1 base and J by 5 bases, with 11 bases between. The chain's CDR3 is CASSESVALETQYF. In DNA, the CDR3 is TGTGCCAGCAGTGAATCTGTAGCCCTGGAGACCCAGTACTTC.

This clone ranks as medium-sized. The V call is TRBV27, the J call TRBJ2-7, with 14 bases aligning to TRBD2. V trimming: 6 bases; J trimming: 2 bases; junction bases outside the gene matches: 3. CDR1 is MNHEY, CDR2 SMNVEV, per germline (reference sequence). This CDR3 has 15 amino acids. CDR3 loop: CASSRLAGGPYEQYF. The CDR3 nucleotides read TGTGCCAGCAGCCGACTAGCGGGAGGGCCCTACGAGCAGTACTTC.

V gene TRBV15 combines with J gene TRBJ2-2; TRBD1 matches at 9 bases. Trimming took 0 bases from V and 6 from J; bases not matched to a gene: 8. Germline loops: CDR1 LNHNV, CDR2 YYDKDF (reference sequence). The CDR3 extends over 17 amino acids. The CDR3 sequence is CATSRDARTGEAGELFF. Written as DNA, the CDR3 is TGTGCCACCAGCAGAGATGCAAGGACAGGGGAGGCCGGGGAGCTGTTTTTT.